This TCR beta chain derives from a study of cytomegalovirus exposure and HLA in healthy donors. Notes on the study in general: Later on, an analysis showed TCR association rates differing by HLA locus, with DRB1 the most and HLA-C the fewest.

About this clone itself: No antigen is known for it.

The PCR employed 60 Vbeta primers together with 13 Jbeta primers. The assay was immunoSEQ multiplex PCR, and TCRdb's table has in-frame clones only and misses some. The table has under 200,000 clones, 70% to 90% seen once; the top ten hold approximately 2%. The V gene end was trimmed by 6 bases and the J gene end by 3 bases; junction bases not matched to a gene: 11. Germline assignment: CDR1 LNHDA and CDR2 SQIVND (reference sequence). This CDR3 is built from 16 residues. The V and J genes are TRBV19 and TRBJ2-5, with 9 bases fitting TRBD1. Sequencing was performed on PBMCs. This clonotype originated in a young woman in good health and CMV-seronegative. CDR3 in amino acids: CASSPLSRTGEETQYF. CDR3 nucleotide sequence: TGTGCCAGTAGCCCCCTCTCGAGGACAGGGGAAGAGACCCAGTACTTC.